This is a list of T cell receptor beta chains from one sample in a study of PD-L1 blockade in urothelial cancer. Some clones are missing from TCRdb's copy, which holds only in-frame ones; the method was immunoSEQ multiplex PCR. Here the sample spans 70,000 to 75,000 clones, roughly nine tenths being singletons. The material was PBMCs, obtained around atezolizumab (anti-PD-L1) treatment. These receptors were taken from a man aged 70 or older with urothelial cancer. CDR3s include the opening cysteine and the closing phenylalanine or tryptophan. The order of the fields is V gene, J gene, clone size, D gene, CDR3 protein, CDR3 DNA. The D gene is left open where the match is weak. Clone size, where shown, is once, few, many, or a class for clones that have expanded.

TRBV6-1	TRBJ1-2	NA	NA	CASSEARGNYGYTF	TGTGCCAGCAGTGAAGCAAGGGGTAACTATGGCTACACCTTC
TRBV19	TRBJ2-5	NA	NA	CASSIDHSHQETQYF	TGTGCCAGTAGTATAGATCACAGCCACCAGGAGACCCAGTACTTC
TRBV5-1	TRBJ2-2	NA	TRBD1	CASSSRQGAAGELFF	TGCGCCAGCAGCTCCCGACAGGGGGCGGCCGGGGAGCTGTTTTTT
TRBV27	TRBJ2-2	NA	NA	CASSFRGTNFRELFF	TGTGCCAGCAGTTTCCGCGGGACCAACTTTAGGGAGCTGTTTTTT
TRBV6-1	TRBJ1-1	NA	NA	CASSAGVRSEAFF	TGTGCCAGCAGTGCAGGGGTTAGGTCCGAAGCTTTCTTT
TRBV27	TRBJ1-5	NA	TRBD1	CASKLDRGHQPQHF	TGTGCCAGCAAATTGGACAGGGGGCATCAGCCCCAGCATTTT
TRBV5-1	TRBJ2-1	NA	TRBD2	CASSSPGLERKEQFF	TGCGCCAGCAGCAGTCCGGGACTAGAACGCAAGGAGCAGTTCTTC
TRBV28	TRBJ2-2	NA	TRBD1	CASSTTGTVNTGELFF	TGTGCCAGCAGTACTACCGGGACAGTGAACACCGGGGAGCTGTTTTTT
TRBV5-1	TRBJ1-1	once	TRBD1	CASSLEDRGDTEAFF	TGCGCCAGCAGCTTGGAGGACAGGGGGGACACTGAAGCTTTCTTT
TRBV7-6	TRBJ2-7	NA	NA	CASSQDTAYEQYF	TGTGCCAGCAGCCAGGACACAGCCTACGAGCAGTACTTC
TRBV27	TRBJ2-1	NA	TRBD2	CASSPTGGTSGGTYPQFF	TGTGCCAGCAGTCCCACTGGGGGCACTAGCGGGGGTACATACCCGCAGTTCTTC
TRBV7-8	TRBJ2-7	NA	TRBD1	CASTLTGAYTTREQYF	TGTGCCAGCACCCTGACAGGGGCTTACACTACTAGGGAGCAGTACTTC
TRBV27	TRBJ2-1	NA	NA	CASSSPGLSTKNEQFF	TGTGCCAGCAGTTCTCCGGGACTCAGCACTAAAAATGAGCAGTTCTTC
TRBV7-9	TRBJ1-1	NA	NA	CASSLAETMNTEAFF	TGTGCCAGCAGCTTAGCGGAGACCATGAACACTGAAGCTTTCTTT
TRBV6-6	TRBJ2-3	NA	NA	CASSYDRSTDTQYF	TGTGCCAGCAGTTACGATAGATCCACAGATACGCAGTATTTT
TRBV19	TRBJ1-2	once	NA	CAVRAGYGYTF	TGTGCCGTCCGTGCGGGGTATGGCTACACCTTC
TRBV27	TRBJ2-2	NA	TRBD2	CATELGAGVIIGELFF	TGTGCCACCGAACTGGGAGCGGGAGTAATTATCGGGGAGCTGTTTTTT
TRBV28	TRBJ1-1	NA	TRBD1	CASSSWTGLNTEAFF	TGTGCCAGCAGTTCCTGGACAGGTTTGAACACTGAAGCTTTCTTT
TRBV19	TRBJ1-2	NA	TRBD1	CASSIDAGTGRSHGYTF	TGTGCCAGTAGTATAGATGCCGGGACAGGAAGGTCCCATGGCTACACCTTC
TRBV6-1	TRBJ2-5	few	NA	CASRTHRQTLETQYF	TGTGCCAGCAGGACCCACCGACAGACCCTGGAGACCCAGTACTTC
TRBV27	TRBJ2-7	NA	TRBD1	CASRDRAYEQYF	TGTGCCAGCAGGGACAGGGCCTACGAGCAGTACTTC
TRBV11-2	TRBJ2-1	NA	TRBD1	CASSLLQGVGEQFF	TGTGCCAGCAGCTTACTTCAGGGGGTAGGGGAGCAGTTCTTC
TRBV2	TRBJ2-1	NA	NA	CATSRGTTLNEQFF	TGTGCCACCTCGCGGGGGACAACTCTCAATGAGCAGTTCTTC
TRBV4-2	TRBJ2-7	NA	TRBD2	CASSQEGTSVSEQYF	TGTGCCAGCAGCCAAGAGGGGACTAGCGTAAGCGAGCAGTACTTC
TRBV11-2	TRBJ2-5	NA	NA	CASSFLGESRETQYF	TGTGCCAGCAGCTTTCTCGGAGAGTCCCGAGAGACCCAGTACTTC
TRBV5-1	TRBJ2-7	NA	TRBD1	CASSTGGTPEQYF	TGCGCCAGCAGTACAGGGGGTACGCCCGAGCAGTACTTC
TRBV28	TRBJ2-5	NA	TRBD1	CASSQSGTGLQETQYF	TGTGCCAGCAGCCAATCCGGGACAGGTTTACAAGAGACCCAGTACTTC
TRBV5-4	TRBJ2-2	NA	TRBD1	CASSQQTGGSGELFF	TGTGCCAGCAGCCAGCAGACAGGGGGCTCCGGGGAGCTGTTTTTT
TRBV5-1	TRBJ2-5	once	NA	CASKKTDTQETQYF	TGCGCCAGCAAAAAGACAGATACCCAAGAGACCCAGTACTTC
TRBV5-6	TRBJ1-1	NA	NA	CASSFFGRQNTEAFF	TGTGCCAGCAGCTTTTTTGGCAGGCAGAACACTGAAGCTTTCTTT
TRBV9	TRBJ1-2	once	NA	CASSVDGGSDGYTF	TGTGCCAGCAGCGTAGACGGAGGGTCCGACGGCTACACCTTC
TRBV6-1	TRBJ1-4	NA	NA	CASSEVGPRGELFF	TGTGCCAGCAGTGAAGTAGGGCCCAGGGGTGAACTGTTTTTT
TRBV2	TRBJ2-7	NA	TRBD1	CASNWDSYEQYF	TGTGCCAGCAATTGGGACAGCTACGAGCAGTACTTC
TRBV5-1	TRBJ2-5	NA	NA	CASSFSDGLGTQYF	TGCGCCAGCAGCTTTAGCGATGGGTTAGGGACCCAGTACTTC
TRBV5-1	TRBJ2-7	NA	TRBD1	CASRGQSFYEQYF	TGCGCCAGCCGGGGACAGTCATTTTACGAGCAGTACTTC
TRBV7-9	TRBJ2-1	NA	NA	CASSRPEYSEQFF	TGTGCCAGCAGCCGCCCCGAATATAGTGAGCAGTTCTTC
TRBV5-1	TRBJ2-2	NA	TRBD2	CASSLEGLDTGELFF	TGCGCCAGCAGCTTGGAGGGACTAGATACCGGGGAGCTGTTTTTT
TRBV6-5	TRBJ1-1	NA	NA	CASSTRGEAFF	TGTGCCAGCAGTACCAGGGGTGAAGCTTTCTTT
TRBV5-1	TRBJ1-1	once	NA	CASSLDREYTEAFF	TGCGCCAGCAGCTTGGACAGGGAGTACACTGAAGCTTTCTTT
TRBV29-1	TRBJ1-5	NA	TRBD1	CSVRQGLNQPQHF	TGCAGCGTTCGACAGGGTCTCAATCAGCCCCAGCATTTT
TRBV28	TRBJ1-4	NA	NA	CASSYQVGANEKLFF	TGTGCCAGCAGTTATCAAGTGGGGGCAAATGAAAAACTGTTTTTT
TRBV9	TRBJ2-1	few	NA	CASSVVPGKGYNEQFF	TGTGCCAGCAGCGTAGTTCCGGGAAAGGGTTACAATGAGCAGTTCTTC
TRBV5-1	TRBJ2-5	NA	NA	CASSFSGPQETQYF	TGCGCCAGCAGCTTTAGCGGACCCCAAGAGACCCAGTACTTC
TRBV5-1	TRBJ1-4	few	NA	CASREDTFEKLFF	TGCGCCAGCCGTGAGGACACCTTTGAAAAACTGTTTTTT
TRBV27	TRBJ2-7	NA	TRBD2	CASSLGGTSGTYEQYF	TGTGCCAGCAGTTTAGGCGGGACTAGCGGGACGTACGAGCAGTACTTC
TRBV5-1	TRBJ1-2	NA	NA	CASSRTGYNGYTF	TGCGCCAGCAGCCGTACAGGGTATAATGGCTACACCTTC
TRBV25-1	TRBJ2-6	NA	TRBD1	CASSALTGGVSGANVLTF	TGTGCCAGCAGTGCCCTGACAGGGGGAGTCTCTGGGGCCAACGTCCTGACTTTC